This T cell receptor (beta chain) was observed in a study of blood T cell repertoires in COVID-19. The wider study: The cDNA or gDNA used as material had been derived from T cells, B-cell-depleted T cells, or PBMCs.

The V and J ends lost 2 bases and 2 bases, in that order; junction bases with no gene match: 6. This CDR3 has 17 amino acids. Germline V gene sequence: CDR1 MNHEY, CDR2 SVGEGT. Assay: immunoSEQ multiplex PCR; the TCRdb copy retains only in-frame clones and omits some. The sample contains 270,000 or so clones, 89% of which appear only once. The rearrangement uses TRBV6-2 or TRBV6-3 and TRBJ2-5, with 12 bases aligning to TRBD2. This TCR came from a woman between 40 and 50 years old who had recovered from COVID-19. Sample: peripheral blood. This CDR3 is CASSYELAGGNQETQYF. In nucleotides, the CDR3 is TGTGCCAGCAGTTACGAACTAGCGGGAGGTAATCAAGAGACCCAGTACTTC.